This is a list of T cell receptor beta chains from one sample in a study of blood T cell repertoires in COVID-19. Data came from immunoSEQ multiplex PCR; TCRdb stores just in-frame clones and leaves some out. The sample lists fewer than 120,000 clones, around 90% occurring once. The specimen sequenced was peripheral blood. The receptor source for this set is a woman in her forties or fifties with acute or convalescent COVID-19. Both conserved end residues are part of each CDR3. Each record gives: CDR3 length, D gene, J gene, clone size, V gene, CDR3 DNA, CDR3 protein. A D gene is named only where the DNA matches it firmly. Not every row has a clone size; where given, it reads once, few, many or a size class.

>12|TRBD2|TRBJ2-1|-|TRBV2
TGTGCCATTCTAGCGGCCTACAATGAGCAGTTCTTC
CAILAAYNEQFF
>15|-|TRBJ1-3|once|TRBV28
TGTGCCAGCGCCCGACCCACAAGCGCTGGAAACACCATATATTTT
CASARPTSAGNTIYF
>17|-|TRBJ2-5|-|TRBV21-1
TGTGCCAGCAGCACGACAGGCGGGGCGGGGGAACAAGAGACCCAGTACTTC
CASSTTGGAGEQETQYF
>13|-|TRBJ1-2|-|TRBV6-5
TGTGCCAGCCAGGGGACGGGTAACTATGGCTACACCTTC
CASQGTGNYGYTF
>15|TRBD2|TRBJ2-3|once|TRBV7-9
TGTGCCAGCAGCTTAGTACTAGCGGGCCGAGATACGCAGTATTTT
CASSLVLAGRDTQYF
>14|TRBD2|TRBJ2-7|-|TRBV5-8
TGTGCCAGCAGCCCGGGACTAACTTCCTACGAGCAGTACTTC
CASSPGLTSYEQYF
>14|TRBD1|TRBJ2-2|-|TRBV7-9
TGTGCCAGCAGTCGGGACAGAGACACCGGGGAGCTGTTTTTT
CASSRDRDTGELFF
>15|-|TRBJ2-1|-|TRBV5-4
TGTGCCAGCAGCTTGCCGCCGGGTTTAAGCGATGAGCAGTTCTTC
CASSLPPGLSDEQFF
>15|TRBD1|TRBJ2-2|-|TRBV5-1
TGCGCCAGCAGCTCCCGGGACAGGGACACCGGGGAGCTGTTTTTT
CASSSRDRDTGELFF
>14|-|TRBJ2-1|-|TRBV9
TGTGCCAGCACCTCAAGTGTGGGCCCCAATGAGCAGTTCTTC
CASTSSVGPNEQFF
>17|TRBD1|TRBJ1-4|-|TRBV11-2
TGTGCCAGCAGCTTAGACCGCGGACAGGCGGGGTATGAAAAACTGTTTTTT
CASSLDRGQAGYEKLFF
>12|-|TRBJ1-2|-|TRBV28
TGTGCCAGCAGTCTGGGGGCAGGTGGCTACACCTTC
CASSLGAGGYTF
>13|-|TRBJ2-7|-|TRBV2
TGTGCCAGCAGGGAGGCAGGGGAGGGCGAGCAGTACTTC
CASREAGEGEQYF
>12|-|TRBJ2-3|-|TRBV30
TGTGCCTGCTCGAGGGGCACAGATACGCAGTATTTT
CACSRGTDTQYF
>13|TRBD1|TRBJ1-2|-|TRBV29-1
TGCAGCGTCGAGGGACAGACGATCTATGGCTACACCTTC
CSVEGQTIYGYTF
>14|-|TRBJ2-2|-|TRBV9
TGTGCCAGCAGCGTAGGAGGGAACACCGGGGAGCTGTTTTTT
CASSVGGNTGELFF
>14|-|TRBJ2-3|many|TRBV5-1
TGCGCCAGCAGCGCGGGAAGGAGCACAGATACGCAGTATTTT
CASSAGRSTDTQYF
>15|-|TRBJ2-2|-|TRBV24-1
TGTGCCACCAGTGATTGGCAGGGGAGCACCGGGGAGCTGTTTTTT
CATSDWQGSTGELFF
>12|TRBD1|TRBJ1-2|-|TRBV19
TGTGCCAGTAGTAGGGACAGCCAAGGCTACACCTTC
CASSRDSQGYTF
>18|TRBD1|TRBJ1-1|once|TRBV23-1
TGCGCCAGCAGTCACCCAGGCAGGGGGACAGGGATTAACACTGAAGCTTTCTTT
CASSHPGRGTGINTEAFF
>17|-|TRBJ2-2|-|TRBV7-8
TGTGCCAGCAGCGAAGGAAGTAAGCGGGTTACTACCGGGGAGCTGTTTTTT
CASSEGSKRVTTGELFF
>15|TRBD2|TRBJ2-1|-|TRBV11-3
TGTGCCAGCAGCTTAGATTTAGCGGGAGTCAATGAGCAGTTCTTC
CASSLDLAGVNEQFF
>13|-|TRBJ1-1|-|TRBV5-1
TGCGCCAGCAGTTTCGGGGGGAACACTGAAGCTTTCTTT
CASSFGGNTEAFF
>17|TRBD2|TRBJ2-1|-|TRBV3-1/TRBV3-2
TGTGCCAGCAGCCGACGACTAGCGGTTAGCTCCTACAATGAGCAGTTCTTC
CASSRRLAVSSYNEQFF
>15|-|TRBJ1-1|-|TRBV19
TGTGCCAGTACCCCCAACCCCACAGTTAACACTGAAGCTTTCTTT
CASTPNPTVNTEAFF
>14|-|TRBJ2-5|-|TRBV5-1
TGCGCCAGCAGCTTCTCAGGGGGGATAGAGACCCAGTACTTC
CASSFSGGIETQYF
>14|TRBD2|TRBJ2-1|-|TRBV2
TGTGCCAGCAGGGGCACTAGCGGGAGAAATGAGCAGTTCTTC
CASRGTSGRNEQFF
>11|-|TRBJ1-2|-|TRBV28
TGTGCCAGTGGTCCCGGCTATGGCTACACCTTC
CASGPGYGYTF
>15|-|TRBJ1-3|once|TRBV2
TGTGCCAGCAGTGAGGGGCAACCCTCTGGAAACACCATATATTTT
CASSEGQPSGNTIYF
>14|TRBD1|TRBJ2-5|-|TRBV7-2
TGTGCCAGCAGCGCCCGACAGGGCCAAGAGACCCAGTACTTC
CASSARQGQETQYF
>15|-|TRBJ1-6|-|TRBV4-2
TGTGCCAGCAGCCAAGACGACAGTCCGAATTCACCCCTCCACTTT
CASSQDDSPNSPLHF
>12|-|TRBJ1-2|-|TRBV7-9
TGTGCCAGCAGTCCAACAGGGTTTGGCTACACCTTC
CASSPTGFGYTF
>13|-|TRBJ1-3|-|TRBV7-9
TGTGCCAGCAGCTTGGGGCCCGGAAACACCATATATTTT
CASSLGPGNTIYF
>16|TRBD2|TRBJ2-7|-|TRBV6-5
TGTGCCAGCAGTTATTCCGGGACTAGCGGGAAAGTCGAGCAGTACTTC
CASSYSGTSGKVEQYF
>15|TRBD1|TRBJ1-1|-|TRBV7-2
TGTGCCAGCAGCACTACGTTGACAGGGCGGTCTGAAGCTTTCTTT
CASSTTLTGRSEAFF